This TCR beta chain stems from a study of CD8 T cells in Susac syndrome (dated by TCRdb to the late 2010s). Broadly, across the study: Repertoire sequencing was used to test whether CD8+ T cell activation and differentiation in Susac syndrome was antigen driven.

Study-wide conclusions, independent of this receptor: The study acknowledged that relatively few individuals were included in the TCR sequencing and HLA analysis.

RNA was extracted using the RNeasy kit, and roughly 0.5 to 1 microgram was reverse transcribed with random hexamers. The immunoSEQ multiplex PCR assay, covering 54 Vbeta and 13 Jbeta segments, was used to amplify TCR beta CDR3 regions. PCR amplification bias was corrected by using a synthetic template baseline for primer optimization and computational correction. The authors processed their data as follows. Reads were assigned to V, D and J genes according to IMGT and analyzed in immunoSEQ Analyzer, with only productive sequences retained. To calculate clonality, Shannon entropy was normalized by log2 of the number of productive unique sequences and then subtracted from one. Public and private clones were assessed among the 100 most prevalent clones of each patient and control. A clone was defined as Susac-specific if it was absent from the healthy and MS cohorts, from around 960 published viral clones and from other ImmuneACCESS disease sequences. TCRdb reprocessed the public reads (quality trimming at Q25 with fastp, clone calling with MiXCR) and kept in-frame beta chains. Each CDR3 protein gets just one entry, which takes the most common genes and DNA from the rows behind it. The V and J calls and clone size are TCRdb's, not the authors'. Here the sample has 150,000 to 200,000 distinct CDR3 sequences; about 93% occur a single time. The top ten constitute around 0.15% of the sample.

The trim is 4 bases for V and 2 bases for J, with a gap of 10 bases between the germline ends. Per the germline V gene, SQVTM is the CDR1 and ANQGSEA is the CDR2. The CDR3 has 13 amino acids, counting the end cysteine and phenylalanine. The sequence is cut down to CDR3 DNA, 39 bases in frame from base 1. High-throughput TCR beta sequencing profiled peripheral blood CD8+ and CD4+ T cells from healthy donors, Susac syndrome patients and multiple sclerosis patients. Healthy donors were included as age- and sex-matched controls. Bulk CD8+ and CD4+ T cells were purified magnetically by negative isolation, whereas CD8+ TEMRA cells were enriched by FACS. Blood was collected in EDTA tubes and processed within 24 hours, with PBMCs isolated through density gradient centrifugation. PBMCs intended for TCR sequencing were frozen in liquid nitrogen and were later thawed in a 37 degrees C water bath. The sorted or isolated CD4+, CD8+ and CD8+ TEMRA cells had a purity of 90% or higher.

In regard to this clonotype: The target of this receptor is not known. Per-nucleotide qualities are absent, and no much larger clonotype sits a single base away.

The chain is made from TRBV29-1 and TRBJ2-3, with no D gene named confidently. This clonotype originated in a human donor in good health. The sequencing sample was made of CD4+ T cells from PBMCs. The CDR3 sequence is CSVADGFTDTQYF. DNA sequence: TGCAGCGTTGCGGACGGGTTCACAGATACGCAGTATTTT.